This TCR beta chain was captured by sequencing in a study of blood T cells in healthy people across ages. Study results and caveats: Diversity was higher, and naive CD4+ cells more numerous, in long-lived donors than in aged donors. Using unsorted PBMCs precluded a conclusive naive versus antigen-experienced comparison.

This clonotype was observed at least ten times. Antigen: not known. Next came a second PCR, run for about 7 to 11 cycles, which used a sample-barcoded 5' primer along with a J-beta primer mix. MiXCR, applied by TCRdb to the 5' RACE reads, yields one record per CDR3 protein. The sample has about 1.7 million distinct CDR3 sequences; 28% are singletons. Looked up from germline, CDR1 is MGHRA and CDR2 is YSYEKL. This CDR3 is built from 13 residues. V shed 6 bases, J shed 6 bases, and the junction held 4 bases outside the gene matches. Isolation yielded PBMCs, at least 7 million per sample, in every case. Each sample yielded at least 5 micrograms of PBMC total RNA.

Source material: blood. The chain recombines TRBV4-1 with TRBJ1-2, with TRBD1 matching over 10 bases. The clonotype comes from a woman aged 25 to 39 in good health. The CDR3 sequence is CASRTGTGDGYTF. CDR3 bases: TGCGCCAGCAGGACCGGGACAGGGGATGGCTACACCTTC.